This T cell receptor beta chain was found in a study of T cell responses to AZD1222 COVID-19 vaccine. General observations from the study: Donors, mostly white British, included more females; clonal diversity was possibly underestimated.

About this clone itself: Its target is unknown.

TCRdb's table, derived via immunoSEQ multiplex PCR, lists solely in-frame clones and lacks some. The sample comprises over 45,000 clones, approximately 85% of which are singletons, and about 15% rests with the top ten. Germline CDR1 and CDR2: SGHAT and FQDESV (reference sequence). V lost 5 bases and J 8 bases, leaving 15 bases between the germline ends. This CDR3 has 13 residues. The gene calls are TRBV11-1 and TRBJ1-1; D may be TRBD1 (5 bases). The sequence was obtained from an adult in good health. The sample here was peripheral blood, taken on day 0 of AZD1222 vaccination. CDR3 DNA: TGTGCCAGCAGCCCCTTGTTGGGGGGGGAAGCTTTCTTT. Translated: CASSPLLGGEAFF.